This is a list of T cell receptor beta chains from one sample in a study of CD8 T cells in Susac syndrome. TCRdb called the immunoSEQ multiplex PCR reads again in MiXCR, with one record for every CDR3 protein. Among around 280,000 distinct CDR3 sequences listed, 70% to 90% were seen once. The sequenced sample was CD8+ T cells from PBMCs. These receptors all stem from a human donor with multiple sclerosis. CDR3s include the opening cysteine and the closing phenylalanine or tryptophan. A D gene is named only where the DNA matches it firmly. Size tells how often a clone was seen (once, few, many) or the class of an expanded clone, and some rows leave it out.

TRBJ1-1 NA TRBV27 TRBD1 CASSLRRGRGTEAFF TGTGCCAGCAGTTTAAGGCGTGGCAGGGGGACTGAAGCTTTCTTT
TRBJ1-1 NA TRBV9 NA CASSARRNTEAFF TGTGCCAGCAGCGCCAGGAGGAACACTGAAGCTTTCTTT
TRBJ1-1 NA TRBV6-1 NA CASSPAYREETEAFF TGTGCCAGCAGCCCCGCTTATCGTGAGGAAACTGAAGCTTTCTTT
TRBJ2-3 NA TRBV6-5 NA CASSYSAPGAANTDTQYF TGTGCCAGCAGTTACTCGGCCCCCGGAGCGGCTAACACAGATACGCAGTATTTT
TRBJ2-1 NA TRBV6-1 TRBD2 CASSPGLAGGHLRNEQFF TGTGCCAGCAGTCCGGGACTAGCGGGAGGGCATCTTCGGAATGAGCAGTTCTTC
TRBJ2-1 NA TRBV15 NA CATSRGTGGSYNEQFF TGTGCCACCAGCAGAGGCACAGGCGGCTCCTACAATGAGCAGTTCTTC
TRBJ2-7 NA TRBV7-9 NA CASSADGTQFVRYEQYF TGTGCCAGCAGCGCTGACGGGACACAATTCGTGAGATACGAGCAGTACTTC
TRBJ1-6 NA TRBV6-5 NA CASSYNRNSPLHF TGTGCCAGCAGTTACAACCGAAATTCACCCCTCCACTTT
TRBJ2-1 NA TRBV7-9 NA CASSSPGDGEFF TGTGCCAGCAGCTCCCCCGGGGACGGAGAGTTCTTC
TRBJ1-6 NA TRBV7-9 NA CASSDPGSSYNSPLHF TGTGCCAGCAGCGACCCGGGTAGCTCCTATAATTCACCCCTCCACTTT
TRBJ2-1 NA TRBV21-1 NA CASTSGSYNEQFF TGTGCCAGCACTAGCGGATCCTACAATGAGCAGTTCTTC
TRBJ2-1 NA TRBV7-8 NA CASSPKIVSYNEQFF TGTGCCAGCAGCCCGAAAATCGTCTCCTACAATGAGCAGTTCTTC
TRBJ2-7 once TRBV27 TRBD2 CASSPAGSSGQTPYGDF TGTGCCAGCAGTCCCGCCGGGTCTAGCGGGCAGACTCCGTACGGGGACTTC
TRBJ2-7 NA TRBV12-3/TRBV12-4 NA CASSWAGFYEQYF TGTGCCAGCAGTTGGGCCGGGTTCTACGAGCAGTACTTC
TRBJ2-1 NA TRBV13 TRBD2 CASSLGRRLAGPNEQFF TGTGCCAGCAGCTTAGGCCGGAGACTAGCGGGGCCCAATGAGCAGTTCTTC
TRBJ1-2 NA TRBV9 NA CASCCGGADYGYTF TGTGCCAGCTGCTGCGGGGGCGCGGACTATGGCTACACCTTC
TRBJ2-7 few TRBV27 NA CASSLAGGYEQYF TGTGCCAGCAGCCTAGCAGGGGGGTACGAGCAGTACTTC
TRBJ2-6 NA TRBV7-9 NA CANRHRSGANVLTF TGTGCCAACAGACACCGATCTGGGGCCAACGTCCTGACTTTC
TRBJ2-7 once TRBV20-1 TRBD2 CSARGFGLAGSVDGQYF TGCAGTGCTAGAGGGTTCGGACTAGCGGGTTCCGTCGACGGGCAGTACTTC
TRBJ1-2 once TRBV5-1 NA CTSSPGTGSYGYTF TGCACCAGCAGCCCGGGGACGGGTAGTTATGGCTACACCTTC
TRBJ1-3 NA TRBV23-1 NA CASRRTSGNTIYF TGCGCCTCTCGCCGGACCTCTGGAAACACCATATATTTT
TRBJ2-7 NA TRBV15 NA CATSSERGAYYEQYF TGTGCCACCAGCAGTGAACGGGGGGCTTATTACGAGCAGTACTTC
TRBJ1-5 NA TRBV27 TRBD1 CASSWTGRDSNQPQHF TGTGCCAGCAGTTGGACAGGGAGGGATAGCAATCAGCCCCAGCATTTT
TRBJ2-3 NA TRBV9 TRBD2 CASSVRTSGFKDTQYF TGTGCCAGCAGCGTCCGGACTAGCGGGTTTAAAGATACGCAGTATTTT
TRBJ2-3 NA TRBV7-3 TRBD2 CASSAGGGDTQYF TGTGCCAGCAGCGCGGGAGGGGGAGATACGCAGTATTTT
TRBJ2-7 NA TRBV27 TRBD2 CASSPTSGITYEQYF TGTGCCAGCAGCCCGACTAGCGGAATAACCTACGAGCAGTACTTC
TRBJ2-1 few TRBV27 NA CASSVTSSEQFF TGTGCCAGCAGTGTCACCTCGTCTGAGCAGTTCTTC
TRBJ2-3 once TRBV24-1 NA CATSDVAGATGTDTQFF TGTGCCACCAGTGACGTGGCGGGAGCTACGGGGACAGATACGCAGTTTTTT
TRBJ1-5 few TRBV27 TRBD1 CASSSRQGREPQHF TGTGCCAGCAGTTCCAGACAGGGACGGGAGCCCCAGCATTTT
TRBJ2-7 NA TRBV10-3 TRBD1 CVTSGTGFYEQYF TGTGTCACATCCGGGACAGGGTTTTACGAGCAGTACTTC
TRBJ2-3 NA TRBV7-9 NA CASSFGQGTDTQYF TGTGCCAGCAGCTTTGGGCAGGGCACAGATACGCAGTATTTT
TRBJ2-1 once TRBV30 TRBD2 CAWLGLAGGGSYNEQFF TGTGCCTGGCTCGGACTAGCGGGAGGAGGGTCCTACAATGAGCAGTTCTTC
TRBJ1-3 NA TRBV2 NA CASAGTFGNTIYF TGTGCCAGCGCCGGGACCTTCGGAAACACCATATATTTT
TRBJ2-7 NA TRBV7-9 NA CASSPQEQYF TGTGCCAGCAGCCCCCAAGAGCAGTACTTC
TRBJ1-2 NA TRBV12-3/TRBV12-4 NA CASSFLIYGYTF TGTGCCAGCAGTTTCTTGATCTATGGCTACACCTTC
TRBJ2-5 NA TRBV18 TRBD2 CASSPRLARETQYF TGTGCCAGCTCACCACGACTAGCGAGAGAGACCCAGTACTTC
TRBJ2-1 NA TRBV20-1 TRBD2 CSARDHQREANEQFF TGCAGTGCTAGAGATCACCAGCGGGAGGCCAATGAGCAGTTCTTC
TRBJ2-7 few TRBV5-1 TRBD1 CASSLRQGKSYEQYF TGCGCCAGCAGCCTCCGACAGGGGAAGTCCTACGAGCAGTACTTC
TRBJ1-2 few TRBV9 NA CASSVLTGESSYGYTF TGTGCCAGCAGCGTACTGACGGGGGAGAGTAGCTATGGCTACACCTTC
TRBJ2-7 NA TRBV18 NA CASSPTPPTRSYEQYF TGTGCCAGCTCACCAACTCCACCGACTAGATCCTACGAGCAGTACTTC
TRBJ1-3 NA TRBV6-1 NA CASSPRTERNTIYF TGTGCCAGCAGCCCCAGGACAGAGCGAAACACCATATATTTT
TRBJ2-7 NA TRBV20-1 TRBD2 CSARDPSGRKYEQYF TGCAGTGCTAGGGACCCTAGCGGGAGGAAATACGAGCAGTACTTC
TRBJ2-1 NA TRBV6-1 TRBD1 CASWDRGSPFPNEQFF TGTGCCAGCTGGGACAGGGGGTCTCCTTTTCCCAATGAGCAGTTCTTC
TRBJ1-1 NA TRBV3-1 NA CASSQDQRKSTEAFF TGTGCCAGCAGCCAAGATCAGAGGAAGAGCACTGAAGCTTTCTTT
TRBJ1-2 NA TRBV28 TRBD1 CASSLSAGGRGYTF TGTGCCAGCAGTTTATCGGCAGGGGGCAGAGGCTACACCTTC
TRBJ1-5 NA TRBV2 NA CASSEGLNGHQPQHF TGTGCCAGCAGTGAAGGTCTAAACGGGCATCAGCCCCAGCATTTT
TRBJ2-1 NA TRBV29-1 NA CSVAGPRGVNEQFF TGCAGCGTTGCCGGGCCGAGGGGTGTAAATGAGCAGTTCTTC
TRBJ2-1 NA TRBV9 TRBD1 CASSVYKDRAYNEQFF TGTGCCAGCAGCGTCTACAAGGACAGGGCCTACAATGAGCAGTTCTTC
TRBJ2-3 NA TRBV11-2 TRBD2 CASSLNSGRAEDTQYF TGTGCCAGCAGCTTAAATAGCGGGAGGGCTGAAGATACGCAGTATTTT
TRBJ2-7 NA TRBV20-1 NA CSARDEFGSYEQYF TGCAGTGCTAGAGATGAATTTGGGTCCTACGAGCAGTACTTC
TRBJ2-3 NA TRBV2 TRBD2 CASSARLAGAFNTQYF TGTGCCAGCAGTGCACGACTAGCGGGAGCTTTTAATACGCAGTATTTT
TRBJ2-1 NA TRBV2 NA CAVVGVNYNEQFF TGTGCCGTCGTGGGTGTCAATTACAATGAGCAGTTCTTC
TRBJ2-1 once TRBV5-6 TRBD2 CASSLVAGGPGNEQFF TGTGCCAGCAGCTTGGTTGCGGGAGGGCCGGGGAATGAGCAGTTCTTC
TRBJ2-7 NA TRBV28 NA CASSPDSPYEQYF TGTGCCAGCAGTCCCGACAGCCCATACGAGCAGTACTTC
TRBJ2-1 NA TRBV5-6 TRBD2 CASSWGGSSYNEQFF TGTGCCAGCAGCTGGGGCGGGAGCTCCTACAATGAGCAGTTCTTC
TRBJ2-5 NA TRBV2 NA CASTLTVGRQETQYF TGTGCCAGCACCTTAACTGTGGGGCGCCAAGAGACCCAGTACTTC
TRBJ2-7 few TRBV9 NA CASSVAQGRMNEQYF TGTGCCAGCAGCGTAGCTCAGGGTAGGATGAACGAGCAGTACTTC
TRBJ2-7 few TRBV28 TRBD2 CASSSPRKRGYEQYF TGTGCCAGCAGTTCCCCGAGGAAGCGGGGCTACGAGCAGTACTTC
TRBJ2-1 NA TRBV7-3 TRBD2 CASSSLAGLYNEQFF TGTGCCAGCAGCTCACTAGCGGGGCTCTACAATGAGCAGTTCTTC